The next 5 T cell receptor beta chains were all read from a single sample in a study of cytotoxic CD8 clonotypes in ibrutinib-treated CLL. Using immunoSEQ multiplex PCR, the repertoire was profiled, and TCRdb retains in-frame clones only, with some absent. Found here are around 310,000 clones, about 80% of them singletons; the top ten hold 6.5% to 8%. Sequenced here: PBMCs, sampled before ibrutinib treatment. All receptors derive from a human donor with chronic lymphocytic leukemia.

This clone was seen a few times. The chain recombines TRBV25-1 with TRBJ1-4; possibly TRBD1 for D (5 bases). Trimming stripped 4 bases from V and 5 bases from J, with 11 bases between. The germline V gene has CDR1 MGHDK and CDR2 SYGVNS. The CDR3 length is 14 residues. The CDR3 DNA sequence: TGTGCCAGCAGTGGGAACAGGAAAAATGAAAAACTGTTTTTT. It translates to CASSGNRKNEKLFF.

V is TRBV9 and J is TRBJ2-7, with D possibly matching TRBD1 (5 bases). This CDR3 is 15 amino acids long. Deletions cut 0 bases from V and 3 bases from J, with 13 bases between. CDR1 SGDLS and CDR2 YYNGEE come from the germline V gene. The CDR3 loop reads CASSVGGSQLYEQYF. In nucleotides, the CDR3 is TGTGCCAGCAGCGTAGGGGGCAGCCAACTCTACGAGCAGTACTTC.

This chain uses TRBV9 with TRBJ2-2; 9 positions match TRBD2. Per germline, CDR1 SGDLS and CDR2 YYNGEE. Unmatched junction bases numbered 1, after V lost 3 bases and J lost 1 base. There are 15 residues in the CDR3. The CDR3 coding sequence is TGTGCCAGCAGCGGTAGCGGGAGGAACACCGGGGAGCTGTTTTTT. This translates into CASSGSGRNTGELFF.

This clone occurred a few times. J is TRBJ2-7 and V is TRBV6-6; 8 bases are shared with TRBD1. The CDR3 totals 15 residues. The V gene end was trimmed by 6 bases and the J gene end by 3 bases; junction bases not matched to a gene: 10. Germline CDR1 and CDR2: MNHNY and SVGAGI (reference sequence). The CDR3 reads CASSADRAHLYEQYF. The DNA of the CDR3 is TGTGCCAGCAGCGCGGACAGGGCCCACCTCTACGAGCAGTACTTC.

This clone was recorded once. This sequence joins TRBV7-9 and TRBJ2-7; D is uncertain. Deletions cut 5 bases from V and 1 base from J, with 9 bases between. The CDR3 spans 13 residues. Per the germline V gene, CDR1 is SEHNR and CDR2 is FQNEAQ (reference sequence). The DNA of the CDR3 is TGTGCCAGCAGCCAGGCCAGGTCCTACGAGCAGTACTTC. Its translation: CASSQARSYEQYF. The entire variable domain, with the rest obtained from reference TRBV7-9 and TRBJ2-7, is as follows: DTGVSQNPRHKITKRGQNVTFRCDPISEHNRLYWYRQTLGQGPEFLTYFQNEAQLEKSRLLSDRFSAERPKGSFSTLEIQRTEQGDSAMYLCASSQARSYEQYFGPGTRLTVT.